The 5 T cell receptor beta chains listed next were all sequenced from one sample in a study of response to subunit inactivated influenza vaccine. TCRdb recomputed calls from the RT-PCR reads with MiXCR, one row per CDR3 protein. Here the sample spans about 650,000 distinct CDR3 sequences, 15% to 17% being singletons. Sequenced here: PBMCs from blood, sampled about 12 days after vaccination. The origin of the receptors is a man aged 50-59 years who received an inactivated influenza vaccine.

This clonotype was counted a few times. This chain joins TRBV6-2 or TRBV6-3 and TRBJ2-5; 10 bases fit TRBD2. Germline V lookup: CDR1 MNHEY, CDR2 SVGEGT. The CDR3 consists of 15 residues. V lost 6 bases, J lost 4 bases, and 8 bases stayed unmatched. This CDR3 reads CASRPSGGLPETQYF. The CDR3 nucleotides are TGTGCCAGCAGACCTAGCGGGGGACTTCCAGAGACCCAGTACTTC.

This clonotype was picked up a small number of times. The rearrangement links TRBV12-5 to TRBJ1-2; D is uncertain. This CDR3 has 13 residues. V lost 0 bases and J lost 4, with 6 bases in between. Germline-derived CDR1 and CDR2 are LGHNT and FRNRAP. DNA for the CDR3: TGTGCTAGTGGTTTGGTAATATCCTATGGCTACACCTTC. Translation: CASGLVISYGYTF.

This chain links TRBV15 with TRBJ2-3, with D possibly TRBD2 on 6 matching bases. Trimming left V 5 bases short and J 2 bases short, with 17 bases between. Germline CDR1 LNHNV, CDR2 YYDKDF (reference sequence). The CDR3 covers 16 residues. The CDR3 sequence is CATSRAGSGNTDTQYF. The CDR3 bases are TGTGCCACCAGCCGCGCGGGGAGCGGAAACACAGATACGCAGTATTTT.

This clonotype has a count of ten or more. The V call is TRBV4-1, the J call TRBJ1-4; 7 bases map to TRBD1. This CDR3 is built from 13 residues. Germline V gene data show CDR1 as MGHRA and CDR2 as YSYEKL. V dropped 8 bases and J dropped 4; count of bases not matched to a gene: 4. CDR3 protein: CASRDSNNEKLFF. The CDR3 DNA follows: TGCGCCAGCCGGGACAGTAATAATGAAAAACTGTTTTTT.

This clonotype has more than one count but fewer than ten. The rearrangement joins TRBV14 to TRBJ1-2; a weak D match, TRBD1 (6 bases). CDR1 is SGHDN, CDR2 FVKESK, per germline. The CDR3 runs to 15 residues. V gave up 4 bases and J gave up 1 base, with 13 bases separating them. The CDR3 nucleotides are TGTGCCAGCAGCCGAGGGGGACTCAGTAACTATGGCTACACCTTC. As protein: CASSRGGLSNYGYTF.